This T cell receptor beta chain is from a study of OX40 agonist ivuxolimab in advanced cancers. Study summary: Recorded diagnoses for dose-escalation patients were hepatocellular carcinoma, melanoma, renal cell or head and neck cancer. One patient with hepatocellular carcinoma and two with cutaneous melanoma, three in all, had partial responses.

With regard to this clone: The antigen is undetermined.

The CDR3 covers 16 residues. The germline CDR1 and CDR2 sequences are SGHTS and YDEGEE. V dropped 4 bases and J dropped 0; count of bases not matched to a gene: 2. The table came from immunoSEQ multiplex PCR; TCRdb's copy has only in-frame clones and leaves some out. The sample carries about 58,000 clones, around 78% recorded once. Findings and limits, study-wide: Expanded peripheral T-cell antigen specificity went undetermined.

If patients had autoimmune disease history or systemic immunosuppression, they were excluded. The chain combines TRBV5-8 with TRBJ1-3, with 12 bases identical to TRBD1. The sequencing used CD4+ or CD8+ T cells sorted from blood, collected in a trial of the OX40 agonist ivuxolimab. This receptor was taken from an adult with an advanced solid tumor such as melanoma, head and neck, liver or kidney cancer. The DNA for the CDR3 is TGTGCCAGCAGCGAGGGACAGGGGGCCTCTGGAAACACCATATATTTT. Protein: CASSEGQGASGNTIYF.